These 9 T cell receptor beta chains were sequenced from one sample in a study of cytomegalovirus exposure and HLA in healthy donors. 13 Jbeta primers and 60 Vbeta primers were used for the PCR. The table came from immunoSEQ multiplex PCR; TCRdb's copy has only in-frame clones and leaves some out. The table lists about 130,000 clones, 80% of them singletons. Sequenced input: PBMCs. The receptors derive from a woman in her 40s in good health and CMV-seronegative.

A single count supports this clone. V is TRBV4-3 and J is TRBJ2-4; D may be TRBD2 (5 bases). The CDR3 totals 13 residues. Trimming removed 3 bases at V and 5 bases at J, with 8 bases between. Germline V gene lookup returns CDR1 LGHNA and CDR2 YSLEER. DNA for the CDR3: TGCGCCAGCAGCCACCGGGATCAAAACATTCAGTACTTC. Translating gives CASSHRDQNIQYF.

The chain recombines TRBV7-2 with TRBJ1-3; D possibly corresponds to TRBD1 (5 bases). V lost 2 bases and J lost 4, with 9 bases in between. Per germline, CDR1 SGHTA and CDR2 FQGNSA. The CDR3 is 14 residues long. The CDR3 region is CASSLSQGGNTIYF. CDR3 DNA sequence: TGTGCCAGCAGCTTAAGTCAGGGAGGAAACACCATATATTTT. Supplemented by reference TRBV7-2 and TRBJ1-3, the full variable domain reads GAGVSQSPSNKVTEKGKDVELRCDPISGHTALYWYRQSLGQGLEFLIYFQGNSAPDKSGLPSDRFSAERTGGSVSTLTIQRTQQEDSAVYLCASSLSQGGNTIYFGEGSWLTVV.

The chain uses TRBV4-3 and TRBJ1-1, with 7 bases lining up with TRBD1. There are 14 residues in the CDR3. Germline V gives CDR1 LGHNA, CDR2 YSLEER. The ends lost 4 bases at V and 5 bases at J; junction bases unmatched: 7. Here the CDR3 reads CASSPGVRGTEAFF. The CDR3 DNA is TGCGCCAGCAGCCCCGGGGTCAGGGGGACTGAAGCTTTCTTT.

This clone occurred once. This chain uses TRBV27 with TRBJ2-1; a weak D match, TRBD1 (5 bases). Germline V gives CDR1 MNHEY, CDR2 SMNVEV (reference sequence). Trimming stripped 5 bases from V and 0 bases from J, with 8 bases between. The CDR3 contains 14 residues. The CDR3 loop is CASSDSPSYNEQFF. The CDR3 DNA reads as TGTGCCAGCAGTGACAGTCCCTCCTACAATGAGCAGTTCTTC.

The V gene is TRBV6-1, the J gene TRBJ1-5; tentatively, D is TRBD1 (6 bases). The length of the CDR3 is 15 residues. The V gene lost 7 bases and the J gene lost 2 bases, with 15 bases spanning the gap. Germline assignment: CDR1 MNHNS and CDR2 SASEGT. CDR3 sequence: CASNQQGGGNQPQHF. CDR3 nucleotide sequence: TGTGCCAGCAACCAACAGGGCGGAGGCAATCAGCCCCAGCATTTT.

The chain combines TRBV5-1 with TRBJ2-3; TRBD2 matches 13 bases. This CDR3 spans 18 amino acids. Germline CDR1 SGHRS, CDR2 YFSETQ. V gave up 3 bases and J gave up 2 bases; unmatched junction bases: 9. In DNA form, the CDR3 reads TGCGCCAGCAGCTCCTCCGGGACTAGCGGGGACCCCACAGATACGCAGTATTTT. Translation gives CASSSSGTSGDPTDTQYF.

This clone was counted only a few times. V and J are TRBV7-9 and TRBJ1-1, with TRBD1 identical over 11 bases. This CDR3 has 15 amino acids. Looked up from germline, CDR1 is SEHNR and CDR2 is FQNEAQ (reference sequence). V trimming: 5 bases; J trimming: 8 bases; junction bases outside the gene matches: 10. The CDR3 region is CASSARTGGAREAFF. The CDR3 coding sequence is TGTGCCAGCAGCGCAAGGACAGGGGGCGCGAGGGAAGCTTTCTTT. The complete variable domain, with remaining parts taken from reference TRBV7-9 and TRBJ1-1, reads DTGVSQNPRHKITKRGQNVTFRCDPISEHNRLYWYRQTLGQGPEFLTYFQNEAQLEKSRLLSDRFSAERPKGSFSTLEIQRTEQGDSAMYLCASSARTGGAREAFFGQGTRLTVV.

This clone was seen a few times. The chain is built from TRBV6-5 and TRBJ1-1; no definite D call. The V end lost 2 bases, the J end lost 0 bases, and 10 bases lay between the germline ends. The CDR3 loop spans 15 amino acids. Germline V gives CDR1 MNHEY, CDR2 SVGAGI. For the CDR3, the DNA is TGTGCCAGCAGTTACAGAGGAGGGATGAACACTGAAGCTTTCTTT. It specifies CASSYRGGMNTEAFF.

The chain carries TRBV11-3 and TRBJ2-2, with D unresolved. V was clipped by 5 bases and J by 3 bases, with 19 bases between them. The CDR3 sequence is 17 residues long. Germline V CDR1 and CDR2: SGHNT, YENEEA. The DNA of the CDR3 is TGTGCCAGCAGCCGCCCGCTGAAACCCCAGGACACCGGGGAGCTGTTTTTT. This translates into CASSRPLKPQDTGELFF. Full variable domain (outside the CDR3, taken from reference TRBV11-3 and TRBJ2-2): EAGVVQSPRYKIIEKKQPVAFWCNPISGHNTLYWYLQNLGQGPELLIRYENEEAVDDSQLPKDRFSAERLKGVDSTLKIQPAELGDSAVYLCASSRPLKPQDTGELFFGEGSRLTVL.